Listed below are T cell receptor beta chains from one sample, sequenced in a study of T cells after posttransplantation cyclophosphamide. The method was immunoSEQ multiplex PCR; TCRdb's version includes in-frame clones alone and lacks a portion of them. The sample includes about 22,000 clones, none of them occurring once. The sample was PBMCs. These receptors were obtained from a woman aged 45-65 years in good health, CMV-negative, and a related stem cell transplant donor. Both conserved end residues are part of each CDR3. D genes are given only for firm matches. Clone size is shown for a subset of rows, as once, few, many or a class of expanded clone.

D gene | J gene | clone size | V gene | CDR3 protein | CDR3 DNA
- | TRBJ1-2 | many | TRBV10-3 | CAISAGLGYNSNYGYTF | TGTGCCATCAGCGCGGGGCTAGGATATAATTCTAACTATGGCTACACCTTC
TRBD1 | TRBJ2-7 | many | TRBV11-2 | CASSQPGTVSYEQYF | TGTGCCAGCAGCCAGCCCGGGACAGTCTCCTACGAGCAGTACTTC
TRBD2 | TRBJ2-3 | many | TRBV7-3 | CASSIRGDTDTQYF | TGTGCCAGCAGCATCCGGGGGGACACAGATACGCAGTATTTT
- | TRBJ2-3 | many | TRBV6-6 | CASGRLRGPGADTQYF | TGTGCCAGCGGTCGGTTGAGAGGGCCCGGGGCAGATACGCAGTATTTT
- | TRBJ1-1 | many | TRBV6-4 | CASSKSPEMNTEAFF | TGTGCCAGCAGTAAATCTCCGGAGATGAACACTGAAGCTTTCTTT
- | TRBJ1-1 | many | TRBV6-1 | CASSEARGWTEAFF | TGTGCCAGCAGTGAAGCGCGGGGGTGGACTGAAGCTTTCTTT
TRBD2 | TRBJ2-7 | - | TRBV2 | CASSFKLGLAGGSTGLNSYEQYF | TGTGCCAGCAGTTTTAAGTTAGGACTAGCGGGGGGGTCGACAGGACTAAACTCCTACGAGCAGTACTTC
TRBD1 | TRBJ1-6 | many | TRBV9 | CASTLTGTGDSPLHF | TGTGCCAGCACCCTAACCGGGACAGGGGATTCACCCCTCCACTTT
- | TRBJ1-6 | many | TRBV4-1 | CASSQEERGPLHF | TGCGCCAGCAGCCAAGAGGAAAGAGGCCCCCTCCACTTT
TRBD2 | TRBJ2-5 | many | TRBV10-2 | CASRGLAGEETQYF | TGCGCCAGCAGGGGACTAGCGGGGGAAGAGACCCAGTACTTC
- | TRBJ2-3 | many | TRBV10-3 | CASGAAGVSTDTQYF | TGTGCCTCGGGGGCCGCGGGAGTGAGCACAGATACGCAGTATTTT
- | TRBJ1-1 | many | TRBV4-1 | CASSQDRAGTEAFF | TGCGCCAGCAGCCAAGACAGGGCGGGGACTGAAGCTTTCTTT
TRBD1 | TRBJ2-3 | many | TRBV11-1 | CASSPDREDTQYF | TGTGCCAGCAGCCCCGACAGGGAGGATACGCAGTATTTT
- | TRBJ2-7 | - | TRBV29-1 | CSVGRVSYEQYF | TGCAGCGTTGGCAGGGTCTCCTACGAGCAGTACTTC
- | TRBJ1-1 | many | TRBV7-9 | CASSQNTEAFF | TGTGCCAGCAGCCAGAACACTGAAGCTTTCTTT
- | TRBJ2-1 | many | TRBV11-2 | CASSLQGPSYNEQFF | TGTGCCAGCAGCCTACAGGGACCCTCCTACAATGAGCAGTTCTTC
TRBD2 | TRBJ2-1 | many | TRBV5-1 | CASSLIAGEGYNEQFF | TGCGCCAGCAGCTTGATTGCGGGGGAGGGCTACAATGAGCAGTTCTTC
- | TRBJ1-1 | many | TRBV5-6 | CASSAEGGLEMNTEAFF | TGTGCCAGCAGCGCGGAGGGGGGGCTGGAGATGAACACTGAAGCTTTCTTT
- | TRBJ2-7 | - | TRBV5-5 | CASSLWQVASYEQYF | TGTGCCAGCAGCTTGTGGCAGGTGGCCTCCTACGAGCAGTACTTC
TRBD2 | TRBJ2-2 | many | TRBV7-9 | CASSASSGGNTGELFF | TGTGCCAGCAGCGCCTCTAGCGGGGGAAACACCGGGGAGCTGTTTTTT
- | TRBJ2-1 | many | TRBV11-2 | CASSLGSVRNNEQFF | TGTGCCAGCAGCTTAGGCTCGGTTAGAAACAATGAGCAGTTCTTC
- | TRBJ2-3 | many | TRBV18 | CASSPPEGPSTDTQYF | TGTGCCAGCTCACCACCGGAGGGTCCAAGCACAGATACGCAGTATTTT
- | TRBJ2-2 | many | TRBV29-1 | CSVTGKRPDTGELFF | TGCAGCGTAACAGGGAAACGACCGGACACCGGGGAGCTGTTTTTT
- | TRBJ1-2 | many | TRBV5-4 | CASSFGQNYGYTF | TGTGCCAGCAGCTTCGGACAGAACTATGGCTACACCTTC
TRBD1 | TRBJ1-6 | few | TRBV14 | CASSSQGVHNSPLHF | TGTGCCAGCAGCTCCCAGGGGGTTCATAATTCACCCCTCCACTTT
- | TRBJ2-1 | many | TRBV7-8 | CASSLDREYNEQFF | TGTGCCAGCAGCTTAGATCGGGAATACAATGAGCAGTTCTTC
- | TRBJ1-4 | many | TRBV28 | CASSSGWGNEKLFF | TGTGCCAGCAGTTCAGGGTGGGGTAATGAAAAACTGTTTTTT
TRBD1 | TRBJ1-3 | many | TRBV12-5 | CASGTGQGESGNTIYF | TGTGCTAGTGGTACGGGACAGGGGGAGTCTGGAAACACCATATATTTT